Listed below are T cell receptor beta chains from one sample, sequenced in a study of blood T cell repertoires in COVID-19. Repertoires were generated with immunoSEQ multiplex PCR, while TCRdb's copy carries only in-frame clones and drops some. The table lists hundreds of thousands of clones, around 91% of them singletons, with around 3.3% in the top ten. The sample comprised peripheral blood. The source of these receptors is a woman aged 18-30 years who had recovered from COVID-19. CDR3s leave out the opening cysteine and the closing phenylalanine or tryptophan.

J gene	V gene	CDR3 protein
TRBJ2-2	TRBV10-1	ASSEQGGPGGELF
TRBJ2-5	TRBV5-1	ASSPRTSAQETQY
TRBJ2-4	TRBV4-3	ASSQDRGGGNIQY
TRBJ2-3	TRBV11-2	ASSLSGPRVDTQY
TRBJ1-6	TRBV6-2/TRBV6-3	ASSRGTARGSPLH
TRBJ1-1	TRBV19	ASTGDRGFNTEAF
TRBJ1-1	TRBV7-2	ASSLVGGGTEAF
TRBJ2-1	TRBV6-6	ASSYSTLAGEQF
TRBJ1-2	TRBV19	ASSPQVGGYT
TRBJ1-2	TRBV5-6	ASSLPGQGRNYGYT
TRBJ1-2	TRBV15	ATSSDPALALDYGYT
TRBJ1-1	TRBV5-6	ASSLEDSTLGSF
TRBJ1-2	TRBV18	ASSPAFPGKTTTGGYT
TRBJ1-4	TRBV3-1/TRBV3-2	ASRRTGALPNEKLF
TRBJ2-1	TRBV10-2	ASSPDRVRNEQF
TRBJ1-5	TRBV24-1	ATSDPKGGNQPQH
TRBJ2-3	TRBV4-3	ASSQEDRGTDTQY
TRBJ1-6	TRBV9	ASSVDNRGYSPLH
TRBJ1-1	TRBV30	AWSSGFINTEAF
TRBJ1-2	TRBV28	ASGRAGQGYGYT
TRBJ2-3	TRBV2	ASSEAVGSADTQY
TRBJ1-4	TRBV6-1	ASSDTGGREKLF
TRBJ1-5	TRBV2	ASSWTGYDNQPQH
TRBJ1-2	TRBV19	ATDGPHRGYGYT
TRBJ2-3	TRBV6-2/TRBV6-3	ASSTGLAGSLTDTQY
TRBJ1-5	TRBV30	AWSVQENQPQH
TRBJ2-3	TRBV7-2	ASSSRLAGQDTQY
TRBJ2-3	TRBV10-3	AISEPPGLAGETDTQY
TRBJ2-1	TRBV9	ASSVVGAPRSEQF
TRBJ1-2	TRBV6-5	ASSWTPTGFYGYT
TRBJ1-2	TRBV12-3/TRBV12-4	ASSPTGFNGYT
TRBJ1-3	TRBV9	ASSGPPMRSGNTIY
TRBJ1-6	TRBV9	ASSVEGNSPLH
TRBJ2-1	TRBV6-5	ASSSNFGEQF
TRBJ2-1	TRBV4-1	ASSQERLADSNEQF
TRBJ2-1	TRBV18	ASSPPRPSSYNEQF
TRBJ2-2	TRBV4-3	ASSQENVGRRTGERNTGELF
TRBJ2-5	TRBV7-2	ASSLGQGGWETQY
TRBJ1-2	TRBV11-2	ASSFPLLGYT
TRBJ1-5	TRBV20-1	SASTGRVYPQH
TRBJ2-3	TRBV18	ASSPPAVTDTQY
TRBJ1-2	TRBV27	ASSRRTGGDYGYT
TRBJ2-1	TRBV3-1/TRBV3-2	ASSQEGRNEQF
TRBJ1-6	TRBV27	ASSFTLYRGLGNSPLH
TRBJ2-6	TRBV6-2/TRBV6-3	ASSYVAGTTSGANVLT
TRBJ2-3	TRBV2	ASSTTSRDTQY
TRBJ2-2	TRBV2	ASRELAVNTGELF
TRBJ1-3	TRBV28	ASNQQGGGGNTIY
TRBJ1-1	TRBV18	ASSPLQLDRRNTEAF
TRBJ2-2	TRBV30	AWNEREGRLF